Listed here are 6 T cell receptor beta chains from one sample, sequenced in a study of T cells in Graves' hyperthyroidism and ophthalmopathy. Amplified TCR beta CDR3 regions derived from RNA transcripts. HTBI primers were used for first-round RT-PCR of the TCR CDR3. TCRdb fed the multiplex PCR reads into MiXCR, producing one record per CDR3 protein. In the table there are just under 750,000 distinct CDR3 sequences, approximately 40% of which are singletons. The sequencing sample was made of blood. All receptors come from a woman in her 40s with Graves' hyperthyroidism.

This clonotype was seen more than once but under ten times. V usage is TRBV7-9 and J usage is TRBJ1-1; a possible D gene is TRBD1 (6 bases). The CDR3 sequence is 16 residues long. V lost 3 bases and J lost 1, with 15 bases in between. The V gene's germline CDR1 is SEHNR and CDR2 FQNEAQ (reference sequence). CDR3 bases: TGTGCCAGCAGCTTCCCTCAAACGACAGGGAACACTGAAGCTTTCTTT. Its translation is CASSFPQTTGNTEAFF.

Points on this clonotype: Possible read error: a much larger clone is one base away. The chain links TRBV5-5 to TRBJ2-7; TRBD2 might be the D (5 bases). V was cut by 0 bases and J by 5 bases, with 12 bases left in between. The germline gives CDR1 SGHKS, CDR2 YYEKEE (reference sequence). The CDR3 contains 14 residues. Here the CDR3 reads CASSLGTAKDEQYF. The CDR3, as DNA: TGTGCCAGCAGCTTGGGGACTGCGAAAGACGAGCAGTACTTC.

With respect to this clonotype: This sequence may be a read error, since a much larger clone differs from it by one base. This chain links TRBV10-3 with TRBJ1-1; D gene unclear. V lost 3 bases, J lost 5 bases, and 10 bases lay in between. The CDR3 totals 13 residues. Germline V gene lookup returns CDR1 ENHRY and CDR2 SYGVKD. In DNA form, the CDR3 reads TGTGCCATCAGTGAACCCCCTTGGACTGAAGCTTTCTTT. Amino acids: CAISEPPWTEAFF.

There are a few counts of this clonotype. V usage is TRBV19 and J usage is TRBJ1-2; no definite D call. This CDR3 region has 14 residues. The germline V gene encodes CDR1 LNHDA and CDR2 SQIVND (reference sequence). Trimming stripped 7 bases from V and 6 bases from J, with 18 bases between. CDR3 loop: CASTSPHRRDGYTF. CDR3 DNA sequence: TGTGCCAGTACCTCTCCCCACAGACGAGATGGCTACACCTTC.

This clonotype was observed once. V gene TRBV24-1 combines with J gene TRBJ1-2; TRBD1 agrees at 9 bases. The J segment lost 0 bases and the V segment lost 4 bases, leaving 5 bases of the junction unmatched. The germline CDR1 and CDR2 sequences are KGHDR and SFDVKD. The CDR3 extends over 16 amino acids. CDR3 sequence: CATSETGGGANYGYTF. The CDR3 nucleotides are TGTGCCACCAGTGAGACAGGGGGGGGAGCTAACTATGGCTACACCTTC.

Worth noting for this clonotype: It is likely a read error, because the conserved phenylalanine at the end of the CDR3 is missing. The V and J genes are TRBV10-3 and TRBJ1-5; 9 bases fit TRBD1. The CDR3 covers 15 residues. The V segment lost 10 bases and the J segment 1 base; nucleotides outside the gene matches: 8. CDR1 is ENHRY, CDR2 SYGVKD, per germline. The CDR3 DNA follows: TGTGCCAGCAGCCGGACAGGGGTGAGCAATCAGCCCCAGCATCTT. Protein sequence: CASSRTGVSNQPQHL.